This T cell receptor beta chain was recorded in a study of cytomegalovirus exposure and HLA in healthy donors. Study-level background: An earlier analysis found some 120 million unique TCR beta sequences from 150 million to 200 million T cells. Overall study findings and caveats: Later examination showed HLA-associated TCR beta chains had greater clonal expansion than equally common others. High sensitivity and specificity were reportedly achieved when the classifier diagnosed cytomegalovirus status.

The V gene's germline CDR1 is SGHRS and CDR2 YFSETQ. J lost 3 bases, V lost 0 bases, and 7 bases had no gene match. This CDR3 comprises 16 residues. The primer mix had 60 Vbeta and 13 Jbeta primers. TCRdb's table, derived via immunoSEQ multiplex PCR, lists solely in-frame clones and lacks some. The table has 80,000 to 130,000 clones, around three quarters seen once. In its sample, this clone was seen once. The antigen remains unidentified. These donors counted as nominally healthy when sampled, but unrecorded immune exposures were likely. Sequencing was done on a sample of PBMCs. This chain joins TRBV5-1 and TRBJ2-7; the match to TRBD1 covers 9 bases. The source is a woman in her forties or fifties in good health and CMV-seropositive. CDR3: CASSLGDRDPDYEQYF. DNA for the CDR3: TGCGCCAGCAGCTTGGGGGACAGGGATCCCGACTACGAGCAGTACTTC.